The clone carrying this TCR beta chain is a singleton in its sample. This entry comes from a study of blood T cell repertoires in COVID-19. Study-wide context: The study drew acute and convalescent COVID-19 samples from the United States, Italy and Spain. T cells, B-cell-depleted T cells, or PBMCs provided the cDNA or gDNA that served as material.

Original data processing: Cell counts per sample came from amplifying reference gene primers. Only in-frame clones appear in the TCRdb table, and some are missing; sequencing was by immunoSEQ multiplex PCR. From that table come the V and J calls and clone size; the DNA was used to work out D and trimming. The data show about 100,000 clones, with roughly 85% seen just once and approximately 31% held by the top ten. The sequence came from a man aged 70 or older with active or convalescent COVID-19. Sequenced input: peripheral blood.

The CDR3 DNA is TGTGCCAGCAGTTTAGGCCCGTCACCCCTCCACTTT. Translation gives CASSLGPSPLHF. The chain combines TRBV28 with TRBJ1-6, with unresolved D. The CDR3 runs to 12 residues. From germline, CDR1 is MDHEN and CDR2 SYDVKM. Trimming took off 2 bases at V and 10 bases at J, with 6 bases between the two ends. Full variable domain (outside the CDR3, taken from reference TRBV28 and TRBJ1-6): DVKVTQSSRYLVKRTGEKVFLECVQDMDHENMFWYRQDPGLGLRLIYFSYDVKMKEKGDIPEGYSVSREKKERFSLILESASTNQTSMYLCASSLGPSPLHFGNGTRLTVT.